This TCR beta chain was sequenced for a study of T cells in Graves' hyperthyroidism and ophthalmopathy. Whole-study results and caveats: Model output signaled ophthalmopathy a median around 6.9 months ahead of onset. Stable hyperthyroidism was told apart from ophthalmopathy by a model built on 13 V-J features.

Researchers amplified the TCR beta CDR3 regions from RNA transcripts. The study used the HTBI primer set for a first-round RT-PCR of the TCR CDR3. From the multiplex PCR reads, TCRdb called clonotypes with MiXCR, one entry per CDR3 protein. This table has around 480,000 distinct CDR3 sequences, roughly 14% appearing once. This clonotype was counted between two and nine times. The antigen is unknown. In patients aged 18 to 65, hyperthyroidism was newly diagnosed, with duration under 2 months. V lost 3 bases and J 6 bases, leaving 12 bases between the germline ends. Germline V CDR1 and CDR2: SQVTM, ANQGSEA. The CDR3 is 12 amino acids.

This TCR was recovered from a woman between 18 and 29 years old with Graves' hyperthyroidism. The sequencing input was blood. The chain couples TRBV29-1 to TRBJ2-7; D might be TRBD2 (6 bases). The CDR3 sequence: CSVDNGSPEQYF. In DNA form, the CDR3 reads TGCAGCGTTGATAACGGGAGTCCCGAGCAGTACTTC.